The 2 T cell receptor beta chains below were found in one sample sequenced in a study of cytomegalovirus exposure and HLA in healthy donors. In the PCR, 60 Vbeta and 13 Jbeta primers were used. Data came from immunoSEQ multiplex PCR; TCRdb stores just in-frame clones and leaves some out. This sample carries some 150,000 clones, roughly 9.6% of them seen once, and the ten largest clones take roughly 6.4%. Sequencing was performed on PBMCs. Source of these receptors: a woman aged 40 to 50 in good health and CMV-seropositive.

Concerning this clone itself: This likely came from a read error, as a far larger clone is one base away. The chain combines TRBV25-1 with TRBJ2-2; D gene unclear. The J call may be wrong; the DNA end is better matched by TRBJ1-1. Per the germline V gene, CDR1 is MGHDK and CDR2 is SYGVNS. The CDR3 is made up of 14 amino acids. The CDR3 reads CARSDMGRDTEAFF. CDR3 DNA sequence: TGTGCCAGAAGTGACATGGGGAGGGACACTGAAGCTTTCTTT.

V is TRBV2 and J is TRBJ1-6; D is perhaps TRBD1 (5 bases). This CDR3 has 15 residues. Germline V gene lookup returns CDR1 SNHLY and CDR2 FYNNEI. Trimming removed 3 bases from V and 7 bases from J, with 13 bases in between. As DNA, the CDR3 is TGTGCCAGCAGTGAGGAGGGGCTACCCAATTCACCCCTCCACTTT. The encoded protein is CASSEEGLPNSPLHF.